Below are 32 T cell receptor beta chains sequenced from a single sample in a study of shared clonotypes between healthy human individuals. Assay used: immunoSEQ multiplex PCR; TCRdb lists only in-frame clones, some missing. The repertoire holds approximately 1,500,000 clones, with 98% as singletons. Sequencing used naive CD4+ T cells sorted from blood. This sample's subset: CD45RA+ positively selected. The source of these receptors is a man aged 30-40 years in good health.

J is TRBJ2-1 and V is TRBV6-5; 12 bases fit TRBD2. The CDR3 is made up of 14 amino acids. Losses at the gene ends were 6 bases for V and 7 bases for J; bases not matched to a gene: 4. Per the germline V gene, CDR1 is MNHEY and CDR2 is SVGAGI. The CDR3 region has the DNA TGTGCCAGCAGCCGAGGACTAGCGGGAAATGAGCAGTTCTTC. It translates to CASSRGLAGNEQFF.

This chain's CDR3 is CASSDQVRTEAFF. The DNA for the CDR3 is TGTGCCAGCAGTGACCAGGTCCGGACTGAAGCTTTCTTT. V usage is TRBV6-1 and J usage is TRBJ1-1; no clear D gene. This CDR3 has 13 residues. V was shortened by 3 bases and J by 5 bases, with 10 bases between the two germline ends. Germline CDR1 and CDR2: MNHNS and SASEGT.

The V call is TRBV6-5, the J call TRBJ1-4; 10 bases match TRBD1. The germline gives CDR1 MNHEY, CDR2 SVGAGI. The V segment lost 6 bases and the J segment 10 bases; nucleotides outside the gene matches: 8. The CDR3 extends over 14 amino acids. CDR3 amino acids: CASRPGQGRGKLFF. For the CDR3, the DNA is TGTGCCAGCAGACCGGGACAGGGGAGAGGAAAACTGTTTTTT.

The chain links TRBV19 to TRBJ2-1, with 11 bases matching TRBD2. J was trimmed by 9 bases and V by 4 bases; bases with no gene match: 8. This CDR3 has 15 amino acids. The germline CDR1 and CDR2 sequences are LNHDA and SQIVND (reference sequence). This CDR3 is CASSTNPGTSGEQFF. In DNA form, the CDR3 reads TGTGCCAGTAGTACCAACCCCGGGACTAGCGGTGAGCAGTTCTTC.

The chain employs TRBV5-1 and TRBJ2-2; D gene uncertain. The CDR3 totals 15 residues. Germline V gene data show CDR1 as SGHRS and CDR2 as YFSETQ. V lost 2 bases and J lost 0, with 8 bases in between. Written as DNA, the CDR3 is TGCGCCAGCAGCTTCCTGGACCCGAACACCGGGGAGCTGTTTTTT. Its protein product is CASSFLDPNTGELFF. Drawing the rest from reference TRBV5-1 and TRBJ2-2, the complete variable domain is KAGVTQTPRYLIKTRGQQVTLSCSPISGHRSVSWYQQTPGQGLQFLFEYFSETQRNKGNFPGRFSGRQFSNSRSEMNVSTLELGDSALYLCASSFLDPNTGELFFGEGSRLTVL.

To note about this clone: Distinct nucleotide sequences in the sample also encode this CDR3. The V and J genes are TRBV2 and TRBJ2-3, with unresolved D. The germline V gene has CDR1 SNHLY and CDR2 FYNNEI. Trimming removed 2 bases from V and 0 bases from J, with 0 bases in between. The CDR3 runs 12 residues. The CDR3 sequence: CASSESTDTQYF. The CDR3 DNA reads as TGTGCCAGCAGTGAAAGCACAGATACGCAGTATTTT.

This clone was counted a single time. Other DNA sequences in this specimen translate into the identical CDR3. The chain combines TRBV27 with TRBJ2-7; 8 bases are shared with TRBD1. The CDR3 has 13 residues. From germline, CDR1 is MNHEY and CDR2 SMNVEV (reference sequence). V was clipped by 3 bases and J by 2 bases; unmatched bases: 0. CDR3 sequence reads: CASSFRGPYEQYF. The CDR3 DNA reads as TGTGCCAGCAGTTTCAGGGGGCCCTACGAGCAGTACTTC.

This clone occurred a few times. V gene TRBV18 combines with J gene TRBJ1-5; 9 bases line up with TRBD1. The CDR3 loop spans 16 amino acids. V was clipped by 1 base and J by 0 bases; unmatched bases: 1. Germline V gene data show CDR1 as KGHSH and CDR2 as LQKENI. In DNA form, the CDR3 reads TGTGCCAGCTCACCACTGGACAGGGGTAGCAATCAGCCCCAGCATTTT. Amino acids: CASSPLDRGSNQPQHF.

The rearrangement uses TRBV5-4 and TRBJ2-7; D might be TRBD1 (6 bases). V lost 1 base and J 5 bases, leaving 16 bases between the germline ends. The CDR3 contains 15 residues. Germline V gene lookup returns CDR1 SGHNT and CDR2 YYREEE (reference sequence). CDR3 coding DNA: TGTGCCAGCAGCTTGAAAGGGGGAATATCCCACGAGCAGTACTTC. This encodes CASSLKGGISHEQYF.

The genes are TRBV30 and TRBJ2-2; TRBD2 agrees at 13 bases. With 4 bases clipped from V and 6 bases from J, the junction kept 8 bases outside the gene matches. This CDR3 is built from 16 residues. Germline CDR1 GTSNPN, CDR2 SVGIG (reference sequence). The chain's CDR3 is CAWKGGLAGWPGELFF. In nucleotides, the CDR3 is TGTGCCTGGAAAGGGGGACTAGCGGGATGGCCCGGGGAGCTGTTTTTT.

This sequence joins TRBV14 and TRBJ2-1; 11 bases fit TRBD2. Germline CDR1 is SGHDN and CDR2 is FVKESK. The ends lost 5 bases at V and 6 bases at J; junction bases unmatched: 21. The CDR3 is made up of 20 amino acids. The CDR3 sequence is CASSGKALFSGRASGNEQFF. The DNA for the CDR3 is TGTGCCAGCAGCGGTAAGGCCCTCTTTAGCGGGAGGGCCTCGGGCAATGAGCAGTTCTTC.

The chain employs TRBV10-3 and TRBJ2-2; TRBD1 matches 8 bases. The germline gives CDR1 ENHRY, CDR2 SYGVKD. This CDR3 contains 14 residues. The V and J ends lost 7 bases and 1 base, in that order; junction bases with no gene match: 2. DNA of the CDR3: TGTGCCATCACGGGGACAGGGAACACCGGGGAGCTGTTTTTT. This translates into CAITGTGNTGELFF.

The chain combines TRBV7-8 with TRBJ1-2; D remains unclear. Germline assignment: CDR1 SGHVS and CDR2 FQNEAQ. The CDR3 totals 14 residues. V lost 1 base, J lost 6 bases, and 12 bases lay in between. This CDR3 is CASSLVRGRDGYTF. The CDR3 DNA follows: TGTGCCAGCAGCTTAGTGCGGGGAAGGGATGGCTACACCTTC.

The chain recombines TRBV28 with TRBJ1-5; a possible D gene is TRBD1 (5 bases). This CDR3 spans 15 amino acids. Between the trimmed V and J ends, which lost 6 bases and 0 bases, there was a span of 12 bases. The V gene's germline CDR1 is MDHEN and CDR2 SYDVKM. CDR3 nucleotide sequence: TGTGCCAGCAGCGCCGGGGGGTATAGCAATCAGCCCCAGCATTTT. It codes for CASSAGGYSNQPQHF.

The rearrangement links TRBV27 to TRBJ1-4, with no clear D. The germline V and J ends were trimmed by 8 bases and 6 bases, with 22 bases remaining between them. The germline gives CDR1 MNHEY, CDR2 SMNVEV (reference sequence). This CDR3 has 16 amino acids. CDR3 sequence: CASGRYVAGVDEKLFF. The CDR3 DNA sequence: TGTGCCAGCGGCCGATATGTTGCGGGTGTGGATGAAAAACTGTTTTTT.

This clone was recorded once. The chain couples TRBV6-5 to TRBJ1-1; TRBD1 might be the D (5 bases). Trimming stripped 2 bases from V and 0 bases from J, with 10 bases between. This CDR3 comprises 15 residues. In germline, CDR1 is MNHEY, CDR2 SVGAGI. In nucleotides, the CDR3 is TGTGCCAGCAGTTACCGGGGGTTGGTGAACACTGAAGCTTTCTTT. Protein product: CASSYRGLVNTEAFF.

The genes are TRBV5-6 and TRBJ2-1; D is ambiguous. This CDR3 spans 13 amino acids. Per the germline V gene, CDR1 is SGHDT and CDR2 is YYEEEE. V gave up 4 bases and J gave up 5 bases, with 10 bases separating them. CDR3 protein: CASSPGPDNEQFF. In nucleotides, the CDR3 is TGTGCCAGCAGCCCTGGCCCCGACAATGAGCAGTTCTTC.

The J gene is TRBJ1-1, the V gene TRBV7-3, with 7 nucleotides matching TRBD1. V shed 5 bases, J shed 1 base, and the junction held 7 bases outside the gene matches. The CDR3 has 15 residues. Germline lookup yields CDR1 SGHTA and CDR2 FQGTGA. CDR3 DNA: TGTGCCAGCAGCCCCGAGCCAGGGGGGAACACTGAAGCTTTCTTT. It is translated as CASSPEPGGNTEAFF.

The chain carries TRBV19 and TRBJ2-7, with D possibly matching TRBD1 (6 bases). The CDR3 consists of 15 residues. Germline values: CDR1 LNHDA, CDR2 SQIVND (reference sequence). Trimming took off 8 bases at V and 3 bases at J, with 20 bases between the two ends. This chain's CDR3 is CASSIWDTAGYEQYF. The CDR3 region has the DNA TGTGCCAGTTCAATATGGGACACAGCCGGCTACGAGCAGTACTTC.

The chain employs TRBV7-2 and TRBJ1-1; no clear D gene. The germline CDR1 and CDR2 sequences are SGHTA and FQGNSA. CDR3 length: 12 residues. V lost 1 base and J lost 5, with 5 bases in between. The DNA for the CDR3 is TGTGCCAGCAGCTTAGTACGGACTGAAGCTTTCTTT. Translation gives CASSLVRTEAFF.

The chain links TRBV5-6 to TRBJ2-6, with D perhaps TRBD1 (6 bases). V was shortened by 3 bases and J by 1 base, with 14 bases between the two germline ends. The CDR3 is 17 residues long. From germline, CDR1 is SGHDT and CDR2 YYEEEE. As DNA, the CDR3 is TGTGCCAGCAGCTCAAGGGGGAGAAAGTCTGGGGCCAACGTCCTGACTTTC. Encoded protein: CASSSRGRKSGANVLTF.

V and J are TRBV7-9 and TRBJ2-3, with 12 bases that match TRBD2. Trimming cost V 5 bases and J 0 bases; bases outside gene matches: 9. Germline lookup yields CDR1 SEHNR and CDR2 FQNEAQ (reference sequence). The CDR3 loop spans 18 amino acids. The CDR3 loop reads CASSRRRLAGESTDTQYF. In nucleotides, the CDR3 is TGTGCCAGCAGCCGACGACGACTAGCGGGGGAAAGCACAGATACGCAGTATTTT. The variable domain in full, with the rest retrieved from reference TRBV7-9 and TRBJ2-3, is DTGVSQNPRHKITKRGQNVTFRCDPISEHNRLYWYRQTLGQGPEFLTYFQNEAQLEKSRLLSDRFSAERPKGSFSTLEIQRTEQGDSAMYLCASSRRRLAGESTDTQYFGPGTRLTVL.

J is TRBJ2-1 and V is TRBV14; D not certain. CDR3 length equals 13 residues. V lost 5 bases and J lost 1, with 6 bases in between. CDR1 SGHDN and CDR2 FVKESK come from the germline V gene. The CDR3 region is CASSAESYNEQFF. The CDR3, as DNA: TGTGCCAGCAGCGCCGAATCCTACAATGAGCAGTTCTTC.

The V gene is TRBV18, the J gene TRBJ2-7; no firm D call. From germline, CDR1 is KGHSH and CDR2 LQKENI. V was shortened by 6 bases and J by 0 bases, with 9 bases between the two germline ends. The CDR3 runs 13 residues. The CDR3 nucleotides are TGTGCCAGCTCTCTACCGACCTCCTACGAGCAGTACTTC. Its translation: CASSLPTSYEQYF.

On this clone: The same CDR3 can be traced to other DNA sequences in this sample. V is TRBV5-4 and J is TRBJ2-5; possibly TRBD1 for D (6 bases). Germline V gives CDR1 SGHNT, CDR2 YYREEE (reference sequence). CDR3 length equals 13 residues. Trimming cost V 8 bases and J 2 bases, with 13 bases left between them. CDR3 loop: CASSQGQQETQYF. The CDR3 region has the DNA TGTGCCAGTTCTCAGGGGCAACAAGAGACCCAGTACTTC.

CDR3 residues: CASSYPREGNHEQYF. CDR3 nucleotide sequence: TGTGCCAGCAGTTACCCGAGAGAGGGGAACCACGAGCAGTACTTC. The J gene is TRBJ2-7, the V gene TRBV6-6; tentatively, D is TRBD1 or TRBD2 (5 bases each). This CDR3 contains 15 residues. The V and J ends lost 2 bases and 5 bases respectively, with 16 bases between them. Germline V gene lookup returns CDR1 MNHNY and CDR2 SVGAGI (reference sequence).

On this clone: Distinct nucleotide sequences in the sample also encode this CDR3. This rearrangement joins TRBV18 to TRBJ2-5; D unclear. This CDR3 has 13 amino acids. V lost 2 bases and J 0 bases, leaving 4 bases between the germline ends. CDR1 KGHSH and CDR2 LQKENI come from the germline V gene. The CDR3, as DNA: TGTGCCAGCTCACCAGGAAACCAAGAGACCCAGTACTTC. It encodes CASSPGNQETQYF.

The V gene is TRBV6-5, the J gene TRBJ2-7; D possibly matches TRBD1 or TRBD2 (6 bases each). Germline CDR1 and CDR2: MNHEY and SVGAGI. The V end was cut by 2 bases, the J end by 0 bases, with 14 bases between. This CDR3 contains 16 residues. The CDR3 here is CASSYSLGGNSYEQYF. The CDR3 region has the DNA TGTGCCAGCAGTTACAGTTTAGGGGGGAACTCCTACGAGCAGTACTTC.

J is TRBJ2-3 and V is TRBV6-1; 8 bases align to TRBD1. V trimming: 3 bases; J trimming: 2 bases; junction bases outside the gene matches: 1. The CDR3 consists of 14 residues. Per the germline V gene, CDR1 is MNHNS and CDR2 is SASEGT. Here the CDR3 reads CASSEGQATDTQYF. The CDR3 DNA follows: TGTGCCAGCAGTGAGGGACAGGCCACAGATACGCAGTATTTT.

The CDR3 here is CASTDGSIPETQYF. The CDR3 DNA reads TGCGCCAGCACTGATGGAAGTATTCCGGAGACCCAGTACTTC. V gene TRBV10-2 combines with J gene TRBJ2-5; D call uncertain. Germline V gives CDR1 WSHSY, CDR2 SAAADI. V lost 7 bases, J lost 5 bases, and 17 bases lay in between. The CDR3 is 14 amino acids.

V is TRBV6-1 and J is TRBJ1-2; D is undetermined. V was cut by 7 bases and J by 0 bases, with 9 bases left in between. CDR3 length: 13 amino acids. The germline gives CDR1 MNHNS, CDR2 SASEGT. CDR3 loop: CASNMASNYGYTF. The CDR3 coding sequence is TGTGCCAGCAATATGGCTTCTAACTATGGCTACACCTTC.

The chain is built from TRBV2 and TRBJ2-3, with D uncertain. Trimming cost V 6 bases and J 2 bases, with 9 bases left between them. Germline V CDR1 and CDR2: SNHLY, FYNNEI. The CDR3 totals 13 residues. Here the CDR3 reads CASSDTDTDTQYF. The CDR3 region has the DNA TGTGCCAGCAGCGATACAGACACAGATACGCAGTATTTT.